This T cell receptor beta chain was recovered during a study of graft-versus-host responses after intestinal transplantation. Sequenced by immunoSEQ multiplex PCR; TCRdb stores in-frame clones only, minus some. The sample records over 55,000 clones, around 90% being singletons. CDR3 length: 12 amino acids. Germline loops: CDR1 SQVTM, CDR2 ANQGSEA. V lost 6 bases and J lost 8, with 16 bases in between. In regard to this clone: The antigen is undetermined.

The TCR was taken from a human donor who received an intestinal transplant. V and J are TRBV29-1 and TRBJ1-2; D gene unclear. Sequenced material: unstimulated CD8+ T cells sorted from spleen or lymph node cells, taken before intestinal transplant. The CDR3 bases are TGCAGCGTAACAACCTTACTAGGAGGCTACACCTTC. Translated, it gives CSVTTLLGGYTF.